The source of this T cell receptor (beta chain) is a study of control samples from healthy donors and cancer patients. Only in-frame clones appear in the TCRdb table, and some are missing; sequencing was by immunoSEQ multiplex PCR. The sample has approximately 110,000 clones; 83% are singletons. V lost 1 base to trimming and J lost 2 bases; unmatched junction nucleotides: 4. CDR1 and CDR2 (germline): SGHAT, FQNNGV. This CDR3 is 15 amino acids long. The clonotype originates from a woman aged 50 to 65 in good health. The chain couples TRBV11-2 to TRBJ2-5; 7 bases map to TRBD1. What was sequenced was blood. The chain's CDR3 is CASSLGGTVQETQYF. For the CDR3, the DNA is TGTGCCAGCAGCTTAGGAGGGACAGTACAAGAGACCCAGTACTTC.